Listed below are T cell receptor beta chains from one sample, sequenced in a study of CD8 T cells in ankylosing spondylitis. MiXCR was run by TCRdb on the 5' RACE reads, yielding one entry per CDR3 protein. The sample has some 180,000 distinct CDR3 sequences; roughly 18% are singletons. Source material: blood, either unsorted or a sorted T cell fraction (not recorded which). The receptors were sampled from a male donor aged 10-35 years with ankylosing spondylitis or in good health (not recorded which). CDR3s include the opening cysteine and the closing phenylalanine or tryptophan. The order of the fields is D gene, V gene, J gene, clone size, CDR3 DNA, CDR3 protein. D genes are given only for firm matches. Rows give clone size only sometimes, using once, few, many, or a class for an expanded clone.

D gene: .; V gene: TRBV5-1; J gene: TRBJ2-1; clone size: many; CDR3 DNA: TGCGCCAGCAGCTTGGCCGAACCGAGGGGGGATGAGCAGTTCTTC; CDR3 protein: CASSLAEPRGDEQFF
D gene: .; V gene: TRBV10-3; J gene: TRBJ2-2; clone size: many; CDR3 DNA: TGTGCCATCAGACGAGGAGGTTCGGACACCGGGGAGCTGTTTTTT; CDR3 protein: CAIRRGGSDTGELFF
D gene: .; V gene: TRBV7-6; J gene: TRBJ2-1; clone size: many; CDR3 DNA: TGTGCCAGCAGACTCCATGGCTCCTACAATGAGCAGTTCTTC; CDR3 protein: CASRLHGSYNEQFF
D gene: .; V gene: TRBV7-6; J gene: TRBJ2-1; clone size: .; CDR3 DNA: TGTGCCAGCAGCTTAAGCCTAGCGGAGCAGTTCTTC; CDR3 protein: CASSLSLAEQFF
D gene: .; V gene: TRBV29-1; J gene: TRBJ2-7; clone size: .; CDR3 DNA: TGCAGCGTTGAAGGATTCAGCTACGAGCAGTACTTC; CDR3 protein: CSVEGFSYEQYF
D gene: .; V gene: TRBV3-1; J gene: TRBJ2-3; clone size: many; CDR3 DNA: TGTGCCAGCAGCCAAGTGGCGCTCCGCCTACCAAGCACAGATACGCAGTATTTT; CDR3 protein: CASSQVALRLPSTDTQYF
D gene: .; V gene: TRBV20-1; J gene: TRBJ2-1; clone size: .; CDR3 DNA: TGCAGTGCTAGAGATGTCGCCGTGTTCTTC; CDR3 protein: CSARDVAVFF
D gene: TRBD1; V gene: TRBV6-6; J gene: TRBJ1-5; clone size: many; CDR3 DNA: TGTGCCAGCAGTTACGGACGGGACAGGGGGCAGGTGGTTGTCAATCAGCCCCAGCATTTT; CDR3 protein: CASSYGRDRGQVVVNQPQHF
D gene: TRBD2; V gene: TRBV7-2; J gene: TRBJ2-2; clone size: many; CDR3 DNA: TGTGCCAGCAGCCCTCAGACTAGCGGGAGTTTTTACACCGGGGAGCTGTTTTTT; CDR3 protein: CASSPQTSGSFYTGELFF
D gene: .; V gene: TRBV5-1; J gene: TRBJ2-6; clone size: many; CDR3 DNA: TGCGCCAGCAGCCCAAACCCTGGCTCTGGGGCCAACGTCCTGACTTTC; CDR3 protein: CASSPNPGSGANVLTF
D gene: .; V gene: TRBV5-1; J gene: TRBJ2-1; clone size: many; CDR3 DNA: TGCGCCAGCAGCAAGATGCCGGGTGATGAGCAGTTCTTC; CDR3 protein: CASSKMPGDEQFF
D gene: TRBD2; V gene: TRBV20-1; J gene: TRBJ2-1; clone size: .; CDR3 DNA: TGCAGTGCCCCCCCCGCTAGCGGTCTTAATGAGCAGTTCTTC; CDR3 protein: CSAPPASGLNEQFF
D gene: .; V gene: TRBV30; J gene: TRBJ2-7; clone size: many; CDR3 DNA: TGTGCCTGGAGTCCGGGGTACGAGCAGTACTTC; CDR3 protein: CAWSPGYEQYF
D gene: .; V gene: TRBV6-5; J gene: TRBJ2-7; clone size: .; CDR3 DNA: TGTGCCAGCAGTTCCCAGGGGAGGGACGAGCAGTACTTC; CDR3 protein: CASSSQGRDEQYF
D gene: .; V gene: TRBV6-1; J gene: TRBJ1-4; clone size: many; CDR3 DNA: TGTGCCAGCAGTGAAGGCGAAGTCAGGGAAAAACTGTTTTTT; CDR3 protein: CASSEGEVREKLFF
D gene: .; V gene: TRBV19; J gene: TRBJ2-1; clone size: many; CDR3 DNA: TGTGCCAGTAGTATTGGCTCCGCGGGGTACAATGAGCAGTTCTTC; CDR3 protein: CASSIGSAGYNEQFF
D gene: .; V gene: TRBV5-1; J gene: TRBJ2-1; clone size: many; CDR3 DNA: TGCGCCAGCAGCTTGCGGGACAATGAGCAGTTCTTC; CDR3 protein: CASSLRDNEQFF
D gene: TRBD1; V gene: TRBV7-2; J gene: TRBJ1-5; clone size: many; CDR3 DNA: TGTGCCACCCGACTTACAGGGGCGGAACAGCCCCAGCATTTT; CDR3 protein: CATRLTGAEQPQHF
D gene: TRBD2; V gene: TRBV27; J gene: TRBJ2-1; clone size: many; CDR3 DNA: TGTGCCAGCAGACGGGGACTAGCGGGGCATGAGCAGTTCTTC; CDR3 protein: CASRRGLAGHEQFF
D gene: .; V gene: TRBV6-6; J gene: TRBJ1-4; clone size: few; CDR3 DNA: TGTGCCAGCAGGTGGGACTCCACACCTCGGAAACTGTTTTTT; CDR3 protein: CASRWDSTPRKLFF
D gene: .; V gene: TRBV20-1; J gene: TRBJ2-1; clone size: .; CDR3 DNA: TGCAGTGCTAGGCGAGAGGGGTCCTACAATGAGCAGTTCTTC; CDR3 protein: CSARREGSYNEQFF
D gene: .; V gene: TRBV28; J gene: TRBJ2-4; clone size: .; CDR3 DNA: TGTGCCAGCAGTTTACAAGGCCCCCCCATTCAGTACTTC; CDR3 protein: CASSLQGPPIQYF
D gene: TRBD2; V gene: TRBV29-1; J gene: TRBJ2-1; clone size: .; CDR3 DNA: TGCAGCGTTGAAGATACTAGCGGAGGATACAATGAGCAGTTCTTC; CDR3 protein: CSVEDTSGGYNEQFF
D gene: .; V gene: TRBV11-2; J gene: TRBJ2-4; clone size: many; CDR3 DNA: TGTGCCAGCAGCTTAGATACCCCATCGGACATTCAGTACTTC; CDR3 protein: CASSLDTPSDIQYF
D gene: TRBD2; V gene: TRBV20-1; J gene: TRBJ2-1; clone size: many; CDR3 DNA: TGCAGTGCTACTGCGGGAGTCTACAATGAGCAGTTCTTC; CDR3 protein: CSATAGVYNEQFF
D gene: .; V gene: TRBV6-1; J gene: TRBJ1-1; clone size: many; CDR3 DNA: TGTGCCAGCAGTCGACAGGCAAGGGACACTGAAGCTTTCTTT; CDR3 protein: CASSRQARDTEAFF
D gene: TRBD1; V gene: TRBV25-1; J gene: TRBJ2-4; clone size: many; CDR3 DNA: TGTGCCAGCAGTGGACAGGGGAAAAACATTCAGTACTTC; CDR3 protein: CASSGQGKNIQYF
D gene: TRBD2; V gene: TRBV20-1; J gene: TRBJ2-1; clone size: many; CDR3 DNA: TGCAGTGCTAGAGGGGGGGGACTAGCGGGAGGGCATGGCTCCTACAATGAGCAGTTCTTC; CDR3 protein: CSARGGGLAGGHGSYNEQFF
D gene: TRBD1; V gene: TRBV13; J gene: TRBJ2-1; clone size: .; CDR3 DNA: TGTGCCAGCAGCTTGGGACAGAGAGGGGTCAATGAGCAGTTCTTC; CDR3 protein: CASSLGQRGVNEQFF
D gene: .; V gene: TRBV25-1; J gene: TRBJ2-2; clone size: .; CDR3 DNA: .; CDR3 protein: CASSDFRGPGELFF
D gene: .; V gene: TRBV21-1; J gene: TRBJ1-5; clone size: many; CDR3 DNA: TGTGCCAGCAGCAAAGAGAAAGGGGACCAGAGCAATCAGCCCCAGCATTTT; CDR3 protein: CASSKEKGDQSNQPQHF
D gene: .; V gene: TRBV20-1; J gene: TRBJ1-1; clone size: .; CDR3 DNA: TGCAGTGGCGCAGCGAACACTGAAGCTTTCTTT; CDR3 protein: CSGAANTEAFF
D gene: TRBD1; V gene: TRBV20-1; J gene: TRBJ1-2; clone size: .; CDR3 DNA: TGCAGTGCTAGATCGACAGGGCTGGGCTACACCTTC; CDR3 protein: CSARSTGLGYTF
D gene: .; V gene: TRBV11-2; J gene: TRBJ2-1; clone size: many; CDR3 DNA: TGTGCCAGCAGCTTAGTACTCCCCAATGAGCAGTTCTTC; CDR3 protein: CASSLVLPNEQFF
D gene: TRBD1; V gene: TRBV5-7; J gene: TRBJ2-1; clone size: many; CDR3 DNA: TGTGCCAGCAGCGTCAGGGCAGGGGGCGGGATCACCTACAATGAGCAGTTCTTC; CDR3 protein: CASSVRAGGGITYNEQFF
D gene: .; V gene: TRBV12-3/TRBV12-4; J gene: TRBJ1-3; clone size: many; CDR3 DNA: TGTGCCAGCAGTGACTACGCTACCGACACCATATATTTT; CDR3 protein: CASSDYATDTIYF
D gene: .; V gene: TRBV5-1; J gene: TRBJ1-6; clone size: many; CDR3 DNA: TGCGCCAGCAGCTCTTTGGACTGGGGTTCACCCCTCCACTTT; CDR3 protein: CASSSLDWGSPLHF
D gene: .; V gene: TRBV6-4; J gene: TRBJ2-3; clone size: many; CDR3 DNA: TGTGCCAGCAGTGACTCGACCACAGATACGCAGTATTTT; CDR3 protein: CASSDSTTDTQYF
D gene: .; V gene: TRBV4-1; J gene: TRBJ2-1; clone size: many; CDR3 DNA: TGCGCCAGCAGCCAAGAGCCTAGCGAGAGATACAATGAGCAGTTCTTC; CDR3 protein: CASSQEPSERYNEQFF
D gene: TRBD1; V gene: TRBV20-1; J gene: TRBJ1-6; clone size: many; CDR3 DNA: TGCAGTGCTAGAGATTTTTCACGGACAGGGGAGAATTCACCCCTCCACTTT; CDR3 protein: CSARDFSRTGENSPLHF
D gene: .; V gene: TRBV20-1; J gene: TRBJ2-3; clone size: .; CDR3 DNA: TGCAGTGCTCCCTATGCCGATACGCAGTATTTT; CDR3 protein: CSAPYADTQYF
D gene: .; V gene: TRBV10-3; J gene: TRBJ1-5; clone size: many; CDR3 DNA: TGTGCCATCAGTGAAAGTCAGGGCAATCAGCCCCAGCATTTT; CDR3 protein: CAISESQGNQPQHF
D gene: .; V gene: TRBV7-2; J gene: TRBJ2-7; clone size: many; CDR3 DNA: TGTGCCAGCAGCTTACCCGCCCTAAATTACGAGCAGTACTTC; CDR3 protein: CASSLPALNYEQYF
D gene: .; V gene: TRBV12-3/TRBV12-4; J gene: TRBJ2-7; clone size: many; CDR3 DNA: TGTGCCAGCAGTCCACGGAGGGGATACGAGCAGTACTTC; CDR3 protein: CASSPRRGYEQYF
D gene: .; V gene: TRBV20-1; J gene: TRBJ2-3; clone size: many; CDR3 DNA: TGCAGTGCTAGAGTGCAGCGGAAGAGCACAGATACGCAGTATTTT; CDR3 protein: CSARVQRKSTDTQYF
D gene: TRBD2; V gene: TRBV6-5; J gene: TRBJ2-3; clone size: .; CDR3 DNA: TGTGCCAGCAGTTATCGGCTAGCGGGAGGAACAGATACGCAGTATTTT; CDR3 protein: CASSYRLAGGTDTQYF